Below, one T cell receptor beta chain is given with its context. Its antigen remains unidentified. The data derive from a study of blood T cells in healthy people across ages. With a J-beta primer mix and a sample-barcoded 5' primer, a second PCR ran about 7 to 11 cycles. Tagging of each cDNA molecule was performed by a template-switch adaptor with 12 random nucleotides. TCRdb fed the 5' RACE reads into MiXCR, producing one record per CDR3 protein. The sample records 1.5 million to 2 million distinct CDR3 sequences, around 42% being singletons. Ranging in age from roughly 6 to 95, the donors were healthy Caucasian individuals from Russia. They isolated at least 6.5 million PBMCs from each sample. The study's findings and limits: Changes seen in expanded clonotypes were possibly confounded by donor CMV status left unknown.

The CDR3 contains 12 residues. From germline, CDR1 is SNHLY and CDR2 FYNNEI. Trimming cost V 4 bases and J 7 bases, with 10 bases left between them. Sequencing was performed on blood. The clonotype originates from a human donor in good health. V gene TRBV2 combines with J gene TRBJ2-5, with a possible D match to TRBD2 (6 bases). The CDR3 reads CASSGRGWTQYF. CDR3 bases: TGTGCCAGCAGTGGGCGGGGTTGGACCCAGTACTTC.